Each of the 23 T cell receptor beta chains below was sequenced from the same sample in a study of beta chain features in type 1 diabetes. Study results and caveats: Shorter TCRB CDR3s, moderately but significantly so, were found in Type 1 diabetes patients in all four CD4+ subsets.

Which antigens these TCRs recognize remains unknown. Of the isolated RNA, all was reverse transcribed, and so the sequenced material was expressed TCRB transcripts. Method: immunoSEQ multiplex PCR; TCRdb's copy keeps in-frame clones and lacks some. The table lists roughly 340,000 clones, roughly 13% of them singletons. Sequencing was done on a sample of naive CD4+ T cells from blood. These receptors were taken from a young woman with type 1 diabetes.

V gene TRBV29-1 combines with J gene TRBJ1-4; no clear D gene. The germline V gene has CDR1 SQVTM and CDR2 ANQGSEA. Trimming removed 6 bases from V and 1 base from J, with 6 bases in between. The CDR3 totals 12 residues. The CDR3 region has the DNA TGCAGCGTGAGGGTAACTAATGAAAAACTGTTTTTT. Protein: CSVRVTNEKLFF.

This clone was detected only a few times. This CDR3 is also generated by other DNA sequences in the sample. The chain couples TRBV29-1 to TRBJ1-5; D may be TRBD1 (5 bases). V was clipped by 0 bases and J by 7 bases, with 7 bases between them. CDR3 length: 12 amino acids. CDR1 is SQVTM, CDR2 ANQGSEA, per germline. CDR3 nucleotides: TGCAGCGTTGAAGACCGGGGGCAGCCCCAGCATTTT. It yields the protein CSVEDRGQPQHF. Supplemented by reference TRBV29-1 and TRBJ1-5, the full variable domain reads SAVISQKPSRDICQRGTSLTIQCQVDSQVTMMFWYRQQPGQSLTLIATANQGSEATYESGFVIDKFPISRPNLTFSTLTVSNMSPEDSSIYLCSVEDRGQPQHFGDGTRLSIL.

This clone was detected only a few times. The chain couples TRBV28 to TRBJ2-5, with TRBD1 matching over 7 bases. The CDR3 sequence is 13 residues long. From germline, CDR1 is MDHEN and CDR2 SYDVKM. J gave up 5 bases and V 5 bases, and 5 bases lay outside the gene matches. CDR3 in amino acids: CASSGQVLETQYF. CDR3 DNA: TGTGCCAGCAGTGGACAGGTACTCGAGACCCAGTACTTC. The full variable domain, its missing parts supplied by reference TRBV28 and TRBJ2-5, is DVKVTQSSRYLVKRTGEKVFLECVQDMDHENMFWYRQDPGLGLRLIYFSYDVKMKEKGDIPEGYSVSREKKERFSLILESASTNQTSMYLCASSGQVLETQYFGPGTRLLVL.

This clone has more than one count but fewer than ten. V is TRBV6-5 and J is TRBJ2-1; 8 bases are a match to TRBD2. The germline V gene encodes CDR1 MNHEY and CDR2 SVGAGI. V was pared by 7 bases and J by 9 bases, with 8 bases of the junction left unmatched. The CDR3 is 13 residues long. The CDR3 bases are TGTGCCAGCAAATTACTAGCGGAGGGTGAGCAGTTCTTC. Protein: CASKLLAEGEQFF.

This chain uses TRBV19 with TRBJ2-1; no clear D gene. V gave up 0 bases and J gave up 10 bases, with 13 bases separating them. The CDR3 is 14 residues long. The germline CDR1 and CDR2 sequences are LNHDA and SQIVND (reference sequence). CDR3 protein: CASSIDLWSREQFF. The CDR3 bases are TGTGCCAGTAGTATAGATCTATGGAGCCGGGAGCAGTTCTTC.

This clone was seen more than once but under ten times. J is TRBJ2-7 and V is TRBV18; perhaps TRBD2 as D (5 bases). This CDR3 spans 14 amino acids. The germline V gene encodes CDR1 KGHSH and CDR2 LQKENI. With 2 bases removed from V and 2 bases from J, the gap between germline ends came to 10 bases. The CDR3 DNA sequence: TGTGCCAGCTCACCAGGGAGTAGCCCCTACGAGCAGTACTTC. Its translation: CASSPGSSPYEQYF.

This clone turned up a few times. The chain links TRBV28 to TRBJ2-4, with a tentative D call TRBD1 (5 bases). CDR1 is MDHEN and CDR2 is SYDVKM in the germline V gene. The length of the CDR3 is 13 residues. The germline V and J ends were trimmed by 7 bases and 0 bases, with 7 bases remaining between them. This chain's CDR3 is CASTTAAKNIQYF. The DNA for the CDR3 is TGTGCCAGCACGACAGCAGCCAAAAACATTCAGTACTTC.

The chain has TRBV7-2 and TRBJ2-4, with a weak D call TRBD2 (6 bases). Germline V gene lookup returns CDR1 SGHTA and CDR2 FQGNSA. The ends were cut back, 3 bases at V and 5 bases at J, with 11 bases in the middle. This CDR3 has 14 amino acids. CDR3 sequence (DNA): TGTGCCAGCAGCTTTCGGGAGCGGGAAAACATTCAGTACTTC. It translates to CASSFRERENIQYF.

There are a few counts of this clone. V usage is TRBV30 and J usage is TRBJ2-7; 7 bases agree with TRBD2. J was trimmed by 3 bases and V by 3 bases; bases with no gene match: 5. The CDR3 covers 13 residues. Germline assignment: CDR1 GTSNPN and CDR2 SVGIG (reference sequence). This chain's CDR3 is CAWRRETLYEQYF. The CDR3, as DNA: TGTGCCTGGAGGCGGGAGACACTCTACGAGCAGTACTTC.

The J gene is TRBJ2-7, the V gene TRBV7-3, with D possibly being TRBD1 (6 bases). The CDR3 covers 13 residues. Germline V gives CDR1 SGHTA, CDR2 FQGTGA. The germline V and J ends were trimmed by 5 bases and 4 bases, with 12 bases remaining between them. CDR3 DNA sequence: TGTGCCAGCAGCCAAGGACAGATTTACGAGCAGTACTTC. Translation gives CASSQGQIYEQYF.

The chain recombines TRBV11-1 with TRBJ2-6; a possible D gene is TRBD2 (5 bases). Between the trimmed V and J ends, which lost 3 bases and 0 bases, there was a span of 9 bases. The CDR3 sequence is 16 residues long. Per the germline V gene, CDR1 is SGHAT and CDR2 is FQDESV (reference sequence). The CDR3 bases are TGTGCCAGCAGCTTTTTGAGGGACTCTGGGGCCAACGTCCTGACTTTC. Translation: CASSFLRDSGANVLTF.

This clone occurred a few times. The rearrangement joins TRBV2 to TRBJ2-3; TRBD2 matches 9 bases. This CDR3 comprises 14 residues. Germline V gives CDR1 SNHLY, CDR2 FYNNEI. V gave up 4 bases and J gave up 10 bases; unmatched junction bases: 9. In nucleotides, the CDR3 is TGTGCCAGCAGTGGGGTCCTAGCGGGGACGTCGCAGTATTTT. Protein product: CASSGVLAGTSQYF.

The V and J genes are TRBV9 and TRBJ2-1; possibly TRBD1 for D (6 bases). The V and J ends lost 4 bases and 4 bases respectively, with 30 bases between them. The CDR3 runs to 20 residues. CDR1 SGDLS and CDR2 YYNGEE come from the germline V gene. The CDR3 loop reads CASSFSPGQVFRGSYNEQFF. DNA for the CDR3: TGTGCCAGCAGCTTCTCCCCGGGACAAGTTTTTAGAGGAAGTTACAATGAGCAGTTCTTC.

V usage is TRBV25-1 and J usage is TRBJ2-7; TRBD1 matches 9 bases. CDR3 length: 16 amino acids. Germline trimming cut 0 bases from V and 7 bases from J; bases unmatched to any gene: 10. Germline CDR1 MGHDK, CDR2 SYGVNS. CDR3 sequence: CASSEYQGQGMGEQYF. CDR3 nucleotide sequence: TGTGCCAGCAGTGAATATCAGGGACAGGGAATGGGTGAGCAGTACTTC.

This clone was observed a few times. The chain couples TRBV5-6 to TRBJ2-1; 14 nucleotides match TRBD2. The CDR3 contains 15 residues. Germline CDR1 is SGHDT and CDR2 is YYEEEE. After removal of 4 bases from V and 7 bases from J, the junction contained 4 bases not matched to a gene. CDR3 loop: CASSRGTSGGNEQFF. In DNA form, the CDR3 reads TGTGCCAGCAGCCGGGGGACTAGCGGGGGAAATGAGCAGTTCTTC.

This clone was detected a few times. The chain combines TRBV7-9 with TRBJ2-7, with a weak D call TRBD2 (6 bases). The CDR3 totals 16 residues. Germline CDR1 is SEHNR and CDR2 is FQNEAQ (reference sequence). V lost 4 bases and J lost 2, with 18 bases in between. The CDR3 here is CASSSAGQLSTYEQYF. The CDR3 nucleotides are TGTGCCAGCAGCTCTGCGGGGCAGCTTTCAACCTACGAGCAGTACTTC.

This clone was counted between two and nine times. The chain is built from TRBV7-9 and TRBJ1-3, with D hard to call. With 7 bases removed from V and 4 bases from J, the gap between germline ends came to 11 bases. This CDR3 is built from 13 residues. Germline CDR1 is SEHNR and CDR2 is FQNEAQ (reference sequence). CDR3 coding DNA: TGTGCCAGCAACCTTCAAGAGGGAAACACCATATATTTT. It yields the protein CASNLQEGNTIYF.

This clone was found a few times. The chain carries TRBV6-5 and TRBJ1-6; D gene uncertain. The ends were cut back, 6 bases at V and 4 bases at J, with 13 bases in the middle. The CDR3 has 15 amino acids. In germline, CDR1 is MNHEY, CDR2 SVGAGI. This CDR3 reads CASSEASGYNSPLHF. The CDR3 DNA reads as TGTGCCAGCAGCGAGGCTTCGGGTTATAATTCACCCCTCCACTTT.

This chain connects TRBV18 to TRBJ1-1, with 9 positions matching TRBD1. The germline V gene encodes CDR1 KGHSH and CDR2 LQKENI. The CDR3 has 15 residues. V was clipped by 3 bases and J by 5 bases; unmatched bases: 7. The CDR3 is CASSPPSTGGTEAFF. The CDR3 DNA reads as TGTGCCAGCTCACCCCCCTCGACAGGGGGGACTGAAGCTTTCTTT.

This clone was counted between two and nine times. The rearrangement joins TRBV6-5 to TRBJ1-1; TRBD1 aligns across 8 bases. This CDR3 comprises 15 residues. J was trimmed by 5 bases and V by 6 bases; bases with no gene match: 11. From germline, CDR1 is MNHEY and CDR2 SVGAGI. For the CDR3, the DNA is TGTGCCAGCAGCCGACGCGGACAGGGTCGGACTGAAGCTTTCTTT. It is translated as CASSRRGQGRTEAFF.

The table lists this clone with a few counts. This chain links TRBV28 with TRBJ2-7, with 8 bases aligning to TRBD2. Unmatched junction bases numbered 21, after V lost 5 bases and J lost 9 bases. CDR1 MDHEN and CDR2 SYDVKM come from the germline V gene. The CDR3 has 17 residues. The CDR3 sequence: CASSKSTASGSVMWQYF. In nucleotides, the CDR3 is TGTGCCAGCAGTAAATCCACGGCGAGCGGGAGTGTTATGTGGCAGTACTTC.

This clone came up a few times. The rearrangement joins TRBV7-9 to TRBJ1-4; unclear D gene. This CDR3 contains 12 residues. Trimming pared 5 bases from V and 7 bases from J, leaving 8 bases between. From germline, CDR1 is SEHNR and CDR2 FQNEAQ (reference sequence). CDR3 amino acids: CASSPGAEKLFF. The CDR3 region has the DNA TGTGCCAGCAGCCCGGGTGCTGAAAAACTGTTTTTT. Complete variable domain (other parts from reference TRBV7-9 and TRBJ1-4): DTGVSQNPRHKITKRGQNVTFRCDPISEHNRLYWYRQTLGQGPEFLTYFQNEAQLEKSRLLSDRFSAERPKGSFSTLEIQRTEQGDSAMYLCASSPGAEKLFFGSGTQLSVL.

This clone was seen only a few times. V gene TRBV11-1 combines with J gene TRBJ1-2; D call uncertain. The CDR3 is 15 amino acids. Looked up from germline, CDR1 is SGHAT and CDR2 is FQDESV (reference sequence). The germline V and J ends were trimmed by 1 base and 2 bases, with 11 bases remaining between them. The CDR3, as DNA: TGTGCCAGCAGCTTAGATGTTCGTTTCAACTATGGCTACACCTTC. Its protein product is CASSLDVRFNYGYTF.